Sequencing of this T cell receptor beta chain was carried out in a study of T cell responses to AZD1222 COVID-19 vaccine (dated by TCRdb to the early 2020s). Describing the broader study: Because spike-specific TCR depth and breadth did not differ between the two schedules, AZD1222 recipients who got a second dose at roughly 4 weeks were pooled with those who got a second dose at roughly 12 weeks. A total of 233 trial participants underwent TCR sequencing, of whom around 200 received two doses of AZD1222 and about 26 received two doses of the MenACWY control vaccine. Trial participants were enrolled into age subgroups of 18-55, 56-69 and 70-plus years, which contained approximately 150, 30 and 60 TCR-sequenced participants, respectively. The study at large found these results: Conclusions about previously exposed vaccinees were limited because only six AZD1222 recipients were SARS-CoV-2 seropositive at baseline. The 56-69-year group was small, and its depth increase did not reach significance, likely because of low power. Reportedly, close to half of the unique spike-specific TCRs recognized epitopes lying outside the regions that are mutated in the B.1.351 and B.1.1.7 variants. Vaccine-associated CD4 TCRs spanned the whole spike protein, with dominant responses in regions 160-218 and 743-854. Because no day 14 peak-response samples were available, the repertoires could be characterized only after the peak T cell response. Participants were mostly white British and included more females than males, and it was suggested by the authors that clonal diversity may have been underestimated. After two AZD1222 doses, both the breadth and the depth of spike-specific TCRs were significantly higher than at day 0 and than in MenACWY recipients.

V lost 5 bases and J lost 6 bases, and the count of bases not matched to a germline gene is 9. The germline V gene sets CDR1 to SNHLY and CDR2 to FYNNEI. The CDR3 spans 15 residues, from the cysteine through the phenylalanine. Of all the DNA, just the CDR3 is kept, 45 bases in frame from base 1. Explained via the paper, the time point label denotes: baseline before first vaccination. The vaccinee samples were drawn from two UK trials, COV001 and COV002, one of which was a single-blind randomized controlled phase 2/3 trial testing AZD1222 (ChAdOx1 nCoV-19) in healthy adults. For TCRbeta chain sequencing, PBMC samples from trial participants were taken at day 0 and at day 28 after the second dose. The CDR3 regions of human TCRbeta chains were analyzed by immunosequencing. The authors' pipeline ran thus. Repertoire TCRs were matched against a reference library of SARS-CoV-2-specific TCRs generated with the MIRA antigen-specificity platform. Breadth was defined as the fraction of unique TCRs that were SARS-CoV-2-associated. Depth was defined as the fraction of total T cells that were SARS-CoV-2-associated. Using the MIRA data, every spike-specific TCR was mapped to the spike region that the TCR reacted to and assigned to either a CD4 or a CD8 class. Log10-transformed breadth and depth values were compared by one-way ANOVA with Sidak's multiple comparisons tests. Imported from immuneACCESS, the table was reduced by TCRdb to in-frame sequences with V and J called. These copies leave out some clones; in studies compared against another copy, an unresolved V gene accounts for under half, and the cause of the remainder is not known. Clone size and the V and J calls come from that table; the DNA yielded D and trimming. The sample table lists 100,000 or so clones, approximately 90% of them with a count of one. The ten largest clonotypes hold around 2.5% of the sample.

For this clone: The specificity of this receptor is unknown. No clone much larger than this one lies a single base away; base qualities are absent.

The sample in question was peripheral blood, obtained on day 0 of AZD1222 vaccination. The sequence is built from TRBV2 and TRBJ2-1, with TRBD1 identical over 8 junction bases. The clonotype originates from an adult in good health. The CDR3 corresponds to CASSLRGQVSNEQFF. The nucleotide sequence is given as TGTGCCAGCAGTTTAAGGGGACAGGTGAGCAATGAGCAGTTCTTC. When the CDR3 is completed using the reference TRBV2 and TRBJ2-1 genes on either side, the full variable domain is EPEVTQTPSHQVTQMGQEVILRCVPISNHLYFYWYRQILGQKVEFLVSFYNNEISEKSEIFDDQFSVERPDGSNFTLKIRSTKLEDSAMYFCASSLRGQVSNEQFFGPGTRLTVL.